The 18 T cell receptor beta chains below were found in one sample sequenced in a study of T cell responses to AZD1222 COVID-19 vaccine. Using immunoSEQ multiplex PCR, the repertoire was profiled, and TCRdb retains in-frame clones only, with some absent. The sample holds 54,000 or so clones; approximately 80% are singletons and the top ten take about 5%. Material: peripheral blood, obtained 28 days after the second AZD1222 dose. The receptors originated from an adult who received the AZD1222 COVID-19 vaccine.

The V and J genes are TRBV5-1 and TRBJ2-1; TRBD1 is a possible D gene (7 bases). Trimming left V 2 bases short and J 1 base short, with 13 bases between. The CDR3 has 16 residues. Germline lookup yields CDR1 SGHRS and CDR2 YFSETQ. Here the CDR3 reads CASSFGGGSSYNEQFF. CDR3 sequence (DNA): TGCGCCAGCAGCTTTGGAGGGGGCTCGTCCTACAATGAGCAGTTCTTC.

The rearrangement links TRBV18 to TRBJ2-5, with D hard to call. CDR1 is KGHSH, CDR2 LQKENI, per germline. The CDR3 spans 14 residues. V lost 1 base and J 1 base, leaving 7 bases between the germline ends. This chain's CDR3 is CASSPQNSQETQYF. Written as DNA, the CDR3 is TGTGCCAGCTCACCACAGAACAGCCAAGAGACCCAGTACTTC.

This clone was seen only a few times. The chain employs TRBV15 and TRBJ1-3, with 9 bases lining up with TRBD1. This CDR3 region has 15 residues. V lost 6 bases, J lost 2 bases, and 5 bases stayed unmatched. Germline assignment: CDR1 LNHNV and CDR2 YYDKDF (reference sequence). The CDR3 sequence: CATSKDRGTGNTIYF. The DNA for the CDR3 is TGTGCCACCAGTAAGGACAGGGGAACTGGAAACACCATATATTTT.

The chain links TRBV7-9 to TRBJ2-3, with D possibly being TRBD1 or TRBD2 (6 bases each). The V and J ends lost 5 bases and 2 bases respectively, with 17 bases between them. CDR1 and CDR2 (germline): SEHNR, FQNEAQ (reference sequence). The CDR3 consists of 16 residues. The CDR3 sequence: CASSPREGGYTDTQYF. The CDR3 DNA is TGTGCCAGCAGCCCCCGCGAGGGGGGATACACAGATACGCAGTATTTT.

Judged by abundance, this clone is medium-sized. This chain joins TRBV7-8 and TRBJ1-3; the D gene is possibly TRBD1 (6 bases). CDR1 is SGHVS, CDR2 FQNEAQ, per germline. The V end lost 3 bases, the J end lost 8 bases, and 14 bases lay between the germline ends. This CDR3 is built from 14 residues. The CDR3 loop reads CASSLDSTGYTIYF. The DNA for the CDR3 is TGTGCCAGCAGCTTGGACAGTACGGGATACACCATATATTTT.

The V gene is TRBV4-1, the J gene TRBJ1-4, with unresolved D. The ends were cut back, 3 bases at V and 7 bases at J, with 15 bases in the middle. The CDR3 length is 15 residues. In germline, CDR1 is MGHRA, CDR2 YSYEKL. The CDR3, as DNA: TGCGCCAGCAGCCAGCTACGGGTCTCGGGTGAAAAACTGTTTTTT. Protein sequence: CASSQLRVSGEKLFF.

The chain links TRBV2 to TRBJ1-4; D call uncertain. Deletions cut 5 bases from V and 3 bases from J, with 13 bases between. Per germline, CDR1 SNHLY and CDR2 FYNNEI. The CDR3 is 15 residues long. This CDR3 is CASSPEGSANEKLFF. The DNA of the CDR3 is TGTGCCAGCAGTCCGGAGGGAAGTGCTAATGAAAAACTGTTTTTT.

The chain links TRBV19 to TRBJ2-3, with D possibly called TRBD1 or TRBD2 (5 bases each). In germline, CDR1 is LNHDA, CDR2 SQIVND (reference sequence). Deletions cut 6 bases from V and 0 bases from J, with 10 bases between. The CDR3 sequence is 14 residues long. This CDR3 reads CASRRDGSTDTQYF. For the CDR3, the DNA is TGTGCCAGTAGAAGGGACGGCAGCACAGATACGCAGTATTTT.

This chain joins TRBV9 and TRBJ2-5; D is possibly TRBD2 (7 bases). V was cut by 0 bases and J by 2 bases, with 17 bases left in between. Germline V CDR1 and CDR2: SGDLS, YYNGEE. This CDR3 region has 17 residues. CDR3 residues: CASSVGGGRVGQETQYF. As DNA, the CDR3 is TGTGCCAGCAGCGTAGGCGGGGGCAGGGTTGGGCAAGAGACCCAGTACTTC. Using reference TRBV9 and TRBJ2-5 for the parts outside the CDR3, the full variable domain is DSGVTQTPKHLITATGQRVTLRCSPRSGDLSVYWYQQSLDQGLQFLIQYYNGEERAKGNILERFSAQQFPDLHSELNLSSLELGDSALYFCASSVGGGRVGQETQYFGPGTRLLVL.

The CDR3 coding sequence is TGTGCCAGCCGAAAGGGGGACAGCGCGGAAAAACTGTTTTTT. Translating gives CASRKGDSAEKLFF. The V gene is TRBV6-5, the J gene TRBJ1-4; 7 positions agree with TRBD1. The CDR3 sequence is 14 residues long. V shed 8 bases and J 8 bases; nucleotides not matched to a gene: 11. Germline-derived CDR1 and CDR2 are MNHEY and SVGAGI.

The rearrangement links TRBV4-1 to TRBJ1-2; 7 nucleotides match TRBD1. Germline V gene sequence: CDR1 MGHRA, CDR2 YSYEKL. There are 14 residues in the CDR3. J was trimmed by 4 bases and V by 4 bases; bases with no gene match: 6. CDR3 protein: CASSRGAGGYGYTF. The CDR3 nucleotides are TGCGCCAGCAGCCGTGGGGCAGGGGGCTATGGCTACACCTTC.

V usage is TRBV10-2 and J usage is TRBJ1-1; 9 bases map to TRBD1. V dropped 3 bases and J dropped 5; count of bases not matched to a gene: 4. This CDR3 is built from 14 residues. Looked up from germline, CDR1 is WSHSY and CDR2 is SAAADI. The CDR3 loop is CASSEQGADTEAFF. CDR3 sequence (DNA): TGCGCCAGCAGTGAACAGGGGGCAGATACTGAAGCTTTCTTT.

The genes are TRBV5-8 and TRBJ1-1; D may be TRBD1 (6 bases). Germline assignment: CDR1 SGHTS and CDR2 YDEGEE. This CDR3 has 14 amino acids. V was clipped by 5 bases and J by 3 bases, with 14 bases between them. Here the CDR3 reads CASRVTGRDTEAFF. The CDR3, as DNA: TGTGCCAGCAGAGTCACAGGGCGGGACACTGAAGCTTTCTTT. The variable domain in full, with the rest retrieved from reference TRBV5-8 and TRBJ1-1, is EAGVTQSPTHLIKTRGQQATLRCSPISGHTSVYWYQQALGLGLQFLLWYDEGEERNRGNFPPRFSGRQFPNYSSELNVNALELEDSALYLCASRVTGRDTEAFFGQGTRLTVV.

The V gene is TRBV21-1, the J gene TRBJ2-7. TRBV21-1 constitutes a pseudogene. The CDR3 totals 15 residues. CDR3 loop: CASSKIEDHPGEQYF. As DNA, the CDR3 is TGTGCCAGCAGCAAAATCGAGGACCATCCCGGGGAGCAGTACTTC.

The chain couples TRBV5-1 to TRBJ2-2, with D unresolved. There are 14 residues in the CDR3. The V gene lost 2 bases and the J gene lost 2 bases, with 7 bases spanning the gap. Germline-derived CDR1 and CDR2 are SGHRS and YFSETQ. The CDR3, as DNA: TGCGCCAGCAGCTTAGTTATAAACACCGGGGAGCTGTTTTTT. Translated: CASSLVINTGELFF. The full variable domain, in which reference TRBV5-1 and TRBJ2-2 provide the parts outside the CDR3, is KAGVTQTPRYLIKTRGQQVTLSCSPISGHRSVSWYQQTPGQGLQFLFEYFSETQRNKGNFPGRFSGRQFSNSRSEMNVSTLELGDSALYLCASSLVINTGELFFGEGSRLTVL.

The chain carries TRBV2 and TRBJ1-1, with 10 bases that match TRBD1. The CDR3 totals 14 residues. The J segment lost 5 bases and the V segment lost 4 bases, leaving 4 bases of the junction unmatched. Germline V CDR1 and CDR2: SNHLY, FYNNEI. Written as DNA, the CDR3 is TGTGCCAGCAGTGTCCCGGGACAGGGGACTGAAGCTTTCTTT. Protein sequence: CASSVPGQGTEAFF.

This chain joins TRBV2 and TRBJ2-6; D not certain. Deletions cut 5 bases from V and 3 bases from J, with 2 bases between. Germline V lookup: CDR1 SNHLY, CDR2 FYNNEI. The CDR3 consists of 12 residues. The CDR3 DNA follows: TGTGCCAGCAGTTTTGGGGCCAACGTCCTGACTTTC. This translates into CASSFGANVLTF.

The chain combines TRBV2 with TRBJ2-2; 7 bases agree with TRBD2. Germline V CDR1 and CDR2: SNHLY, FYNNEI. V dropped 6 bases and J dropped 3; count of bases not matched to a gene: 7. The CDR3 loop spans 15 amino acids. The CDR3 protein is CASRPRGVDTGELFF. The CDR3 bases are TGTGCCAGCAGGCCCCGGGGGGTTGACACCGGGGAGCTGTTTTTT.